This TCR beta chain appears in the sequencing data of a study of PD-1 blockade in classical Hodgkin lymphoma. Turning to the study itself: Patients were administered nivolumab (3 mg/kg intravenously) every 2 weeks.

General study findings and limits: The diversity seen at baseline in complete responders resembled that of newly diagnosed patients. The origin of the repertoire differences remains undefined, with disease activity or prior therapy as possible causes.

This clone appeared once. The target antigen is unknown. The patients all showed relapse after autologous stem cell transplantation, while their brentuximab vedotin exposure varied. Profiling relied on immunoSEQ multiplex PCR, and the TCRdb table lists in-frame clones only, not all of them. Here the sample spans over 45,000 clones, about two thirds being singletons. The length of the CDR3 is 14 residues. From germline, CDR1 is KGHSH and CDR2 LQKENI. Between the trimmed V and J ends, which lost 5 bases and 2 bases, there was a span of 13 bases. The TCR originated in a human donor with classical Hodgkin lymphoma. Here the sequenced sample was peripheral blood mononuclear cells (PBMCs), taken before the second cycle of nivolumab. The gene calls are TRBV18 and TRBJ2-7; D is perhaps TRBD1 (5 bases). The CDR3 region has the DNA TGTGCCAGCTCAGAGGAAGGGGTCCCCTACGAGCAGTACTTC. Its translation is CASSEEGVPYEQYF.